Sequencing of this T cell receptor (beta chain) was carried out in a study of Graves' ophthalmopathy and Graves' hyperthyroidism. Regarding the study as a whole: Forecasting of ophthalmopathy progression by the model achieved about 71% sensitivity and roughly 75% specificity.

The sequenced template was RNA, covering the TCR beta CDR3 region. An opening RT-PCR round employed HTBI primers and preceded a second-round multiplex PCR. Via MiXCR, TCRdb re-called the multiplex PCR reads, giving one row per CDR3 protein. Among about 390,000 distinct CDR3 sequences, approximately 18% were seen once, and the ten largest hold 2% to 2.5%. This clonotype was counted many times. Its antigen is currently unknown. Patients were excluded if they had other autoimmune diseases or uncontrolled infections, and likewise if pregnancy or lactation applied. PBMCs were isolated by Ficoll-Paque density gradient centrifugation, using roughly 9.7 ml of fresh peripheral blood as the starting material. V lost 7 bases and J lost 7, with 19 bases in between. The CDR3 sequence is 14 residues long. From germline, CDR1 is MNHEY and CDR2 SVGAGI.

Specimen: peripheral blood. The receptor was derived from an adult woman with stable Graves' hyperthyroidism. J is TRBJ1-1 and V is TRBV6-5; the D is unclear. CDR3: CASTFVREPNEAFF. CDR3 DNA sequence: TGTGCCAGCACGTTCGTTCGCGAGCCAAATGAAGCTTTCTTT.